The T cell receptor (beta chain) under discussion was sequenced for a study of blood T cell repertoires in COVID-19 (dated by TCRdb to the early 2020s). Context from the whole study: Samples from collaborators originated in the United States, Italy and Spain and spanned both the acute and convalescent phases of COVID-19. HLA class I and class II types, where available, came from metadata supplied by the sample provider rather than from assay-based typing. The sample metadata nearly always contained a de-identified subject ID, COVID-19 status, age in years and sex. The repertoires were released in a freely available public database meant as a resource for research on the immune response to SARS-CoV-2. Samples were obtained from the ongoing ImmuneRACE study (first 160 participants) and from approximately 1,200 subjects provided by 6 global collaborators. The material from the prospective study consisted of cDNA or gDNA derived from T cells, B-cell-depleted T cells, or PBMCs. Deeply sampled blood TCRbeta repertoires from subjects exposed to, actively infected with, or recovered from COVID-19 were included in the dataset.

One collaborating source in Seattle enrolled patients during active infection and followed them longitudinally through the course of disease. The collaborating institutions used their own protocols to collect whole blood in K2EDTA tubes. Collaborator samples were shipped for TCRbeta analysis as frozen whole blood, isolated PBMCs, or DNA extracted from either sample type. What the research found in general, with its limitations: How much clinical and demographic metadata was included differed by source and by participant, and the metadata was provided uncurated.

Details on this clone: What this receptor recognizes is not known. Within one base of it there is no much larger clone, and no base qualities were kept.

The immunoSEQ Assay, a bias-controlled multiplex PCR, was used to amplify TCRbeta CDR3 regions from genomic DNA. Turning to the authors' computational methods: Within the assay, amplification of reference gene primers was used to estimate how many nucleated cells each sample contained. To quantify the absolute abundance of each unique TCRbeta CDR3 rearrangement, sequence reads were collapsed and filtered. For each sample, productive Simpson clonality was calculated by taking the square root of Simpson's diversity index across productive rearrangements. As stored in TCRdb, this immuneACCESS dataset retains in-frame rearrangements with V and J assigned. A fraction of the clones does not appear; measured against another copy, unresolved V genes explain less than half of the discrepancy, and the remainder lacks a known reason. That table gives V, J and clone size, and the DNA gave D and trimming. The sample records 50,000 to 65,000 clones, approximately 86% of which are singletons. The top ten hold roughly 21% of the sample.

V and J are trimmed by 4 bases and 0 bases, and the gene matches miss 7 bases of the junction. CDR3 length: 18 amino acids, cysteine to phenylalanine. Of the read, only the CDR3 DNA is kept; its 54 bases are in frame from base 1. Per the germline V gene, SNHLY is the CDR1 and FYNNEI is the CDR2. The chain was built from TRBV2 and TRBJ2-1; 12 bases in the middle match TRBD2. The clonotype originates from a woman older than 75 with COVID-19, enrolled during active disease. What was sequenced was peripheral blood. The CDR3 has the sequence CASSVRLAGVSSYNEQFF. The bases are TGTGCCAGCAGTGTTCGACTAGCGGGGGTCAGCTCCTACAATGAGCAGTTCTTC.